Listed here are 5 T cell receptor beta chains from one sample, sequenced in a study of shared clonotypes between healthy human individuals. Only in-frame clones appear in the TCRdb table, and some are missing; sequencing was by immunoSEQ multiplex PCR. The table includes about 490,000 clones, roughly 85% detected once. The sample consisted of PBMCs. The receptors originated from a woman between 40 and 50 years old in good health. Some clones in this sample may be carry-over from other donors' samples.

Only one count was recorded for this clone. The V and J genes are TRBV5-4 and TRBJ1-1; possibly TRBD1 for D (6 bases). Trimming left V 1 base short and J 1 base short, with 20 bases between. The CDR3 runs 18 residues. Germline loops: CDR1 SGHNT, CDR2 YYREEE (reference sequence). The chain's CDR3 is CASSLFPQGVAKNTEAFF. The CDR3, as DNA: TGTGCCAGCAGCTTGTTTCCACAGGGAGTGGCGAAGAACACTGAAGCTTTCTTT.

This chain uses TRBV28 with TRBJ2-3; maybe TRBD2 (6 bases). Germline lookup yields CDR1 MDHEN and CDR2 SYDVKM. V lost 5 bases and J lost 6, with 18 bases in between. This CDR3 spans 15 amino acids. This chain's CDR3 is CASSLTRAGTDTQYF. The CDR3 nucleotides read TGTGCCAGCAGTCTCACCAGGGCGGGAACCGATACGCAGTATTTT.

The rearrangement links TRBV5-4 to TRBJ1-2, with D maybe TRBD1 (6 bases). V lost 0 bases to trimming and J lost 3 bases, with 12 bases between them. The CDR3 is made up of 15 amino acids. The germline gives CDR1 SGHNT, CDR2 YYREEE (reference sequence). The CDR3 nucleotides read TGTGCCAGCAGCTTGGATACAGGGAATTACTATGGCTACACCTTC. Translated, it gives CASSLDTGNYYGYTF.

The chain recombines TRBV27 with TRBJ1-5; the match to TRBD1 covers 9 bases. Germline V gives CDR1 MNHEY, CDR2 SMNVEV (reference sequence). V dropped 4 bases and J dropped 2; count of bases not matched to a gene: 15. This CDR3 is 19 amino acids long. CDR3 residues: CASSCLPQGARGCNQPQHF. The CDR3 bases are TGTGCCAGCAGTTGCCTCCCACAGGGGGCGCGGGGATGCAATCAGCCCCAGCATTTT.

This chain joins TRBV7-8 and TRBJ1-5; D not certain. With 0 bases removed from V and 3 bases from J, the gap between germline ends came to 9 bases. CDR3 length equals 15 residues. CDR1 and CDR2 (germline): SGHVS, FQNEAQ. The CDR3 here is CASSLASGFNQPQHF. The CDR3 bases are TGTGCCAGCAGCTTAGCGTCTGGATTCAATCAGCCCCAGCATTTT.